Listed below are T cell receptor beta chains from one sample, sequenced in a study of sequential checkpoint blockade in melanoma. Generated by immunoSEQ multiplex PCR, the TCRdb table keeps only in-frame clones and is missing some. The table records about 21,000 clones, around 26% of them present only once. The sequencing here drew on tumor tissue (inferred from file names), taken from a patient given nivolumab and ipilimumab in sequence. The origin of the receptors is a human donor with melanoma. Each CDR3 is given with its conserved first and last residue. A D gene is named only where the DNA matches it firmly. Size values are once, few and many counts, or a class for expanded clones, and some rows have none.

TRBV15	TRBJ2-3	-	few	CATSSGRVSVGDTQYF	TGTGCCACCAGCAGTGGCAGGGTTAGTGTCGGAGATACGCAGTATTTT
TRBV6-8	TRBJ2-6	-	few	CASSDSFMANVLTF	TGTGCCAGCAGTGACTCCTTTATGGCCAACGTCCTGACTTTC
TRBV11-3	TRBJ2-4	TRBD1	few	CASSFTGGRAKNIQYF	TGTGCCAGCAGTTTTACAGGGGGCAGGGCCAAAAACATTCAGTACTTC
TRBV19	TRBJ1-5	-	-	CASSWGALSNQPQHF	TGTGCCAGTAGTTGGGGGGCCCTCAGCAATCAGCCCCAGCATTTT
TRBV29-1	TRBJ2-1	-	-	CSVAWGSSDNEQFF	TGCAGCGTTGCCTGGGGATCTTCAGACAATGAGCAGTTCTTC
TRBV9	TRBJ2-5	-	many	CASSGYRGLETQYF	TGTGCCAGCAGCGGGTACAGGGGACTAGAGACCCAGTACTTC
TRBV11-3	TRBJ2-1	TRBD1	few	CASSLGTAPYNEQFF	TGTGCCAGCAGCCTGGGGACAGCTCCCTACAATGAGCAGTTCTTC
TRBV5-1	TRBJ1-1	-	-	CASSQDVGQTNTEAFF	TGCGCCAGCAGCCAGGACGTAGGTCAGACTAACACTGAAGCTTTCTTT
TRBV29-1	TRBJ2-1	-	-	CSVEVPVNNEQFF	TGCAGCGTTGAAGTGCCGGTTAACAATGAGCAGTTCTTC
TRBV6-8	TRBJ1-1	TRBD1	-	CASSYGPGTGHLNTEAFF	TGTGCCAGCAGTTACGGCCCCGGGACAGGGCATTTGAACACTGAAGCTTTCTTT
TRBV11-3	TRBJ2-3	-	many	CASSLVPGAGTDTQYF	TGTGCCAGCAGCTTAGTGCCGGGGGCGGGAACAGATACGCAGTATTTT
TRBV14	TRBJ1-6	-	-	CASSRGYNSPLHF	TGTGCCAGCAGCCGAGGGTATAATTCACCCCTCCACTTT
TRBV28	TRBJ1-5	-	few	CASSFGGSGNQPQHF	TGTGCCAGCAGTTTTGGTGGATCTGGCAATCAGCCCCAGCATTTT
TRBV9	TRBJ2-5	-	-	CASSDHRETQYF	TGTGCCAGCAGCGACCACAGGGAGACCCAGTACTTC
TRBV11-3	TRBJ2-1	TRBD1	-	CASSPNDRDNEQFF	TGTGCCAGCAGCCCCAACGACAGGGACAATGAGCAGTTCTTC
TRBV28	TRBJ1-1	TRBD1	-	CASRTPGQGNTEAFF	TGTGCCAGCAGAACCCCGGGACAGGGAAACACTGAAGCTTTCTTT
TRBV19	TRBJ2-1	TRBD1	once	CATDGTGGTGAYNEQFF	TGTGCCACCGACGGAACAGGGGGGACAGGGGCTTACAATGAGCAGTTCTTC
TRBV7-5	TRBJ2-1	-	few	CASSFYSGNAYNEQFF	TGTGCCAGCAGCTTTTATAGCGGCAACGCCTACAATGAGCAGTTCTTC
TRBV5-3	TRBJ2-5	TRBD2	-	CARSLVTSGGRETQYF	TGTGCCAGAAGCTTGGTAACTAGCGGGGGTCGGGAGACCCAGTACTTC
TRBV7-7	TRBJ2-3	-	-	CASSAQGWATDTQYF	TGTGCCAGCAGCGCACAGGGATGGGCCACAGATACGCAGTATTTT
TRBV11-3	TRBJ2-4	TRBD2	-	CASSQAGRGNIQYF	TGTGCCAGCAGCCAAGCGGGGCGAGGAAACATTCAGTACTTC
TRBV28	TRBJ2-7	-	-	CASSPVKRDRNYEQYF	TGTGCCAGCAGCCCAGTAAAGCGGGACAGAAACTACGAGCAGTACTTC
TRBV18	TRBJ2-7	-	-	CASSPQGWDEQYF	TGTGCCAGCTCACCACAGGGTTGGGATGAGCAGTACTTC
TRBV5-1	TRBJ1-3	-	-	CASSWQGWDSGNTIYF	TGCGCCAGCAGCTGGCAGGGTTGGGACTCTGGAAACACCATATATTTT
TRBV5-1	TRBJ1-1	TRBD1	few	CASSFTGGTTEAFF	TGCGCCAGCAGCTTTACAGGGGGAACCACTGAAGCTTTCTTT
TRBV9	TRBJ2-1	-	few	CASSVGPEGEQFF	TGTGCCAGCAGCGTAGGCCCCGAGGGTGAGCAGTTCTTC
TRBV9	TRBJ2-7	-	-	CAGGQSQYEQYF	TGTGCCGGGGGGCAAAGCCAATACGAGCAGTACTTC
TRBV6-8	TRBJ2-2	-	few	CASSSFLGELFF	TGTGCCAGCAGTTCATTCCTCGGGGAGCTGTTTTTT
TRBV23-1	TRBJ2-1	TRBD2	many	CASSQLSAIAGGLYNEQFF	TGCGCCAGCAGCCAGTTATCCGCAATAGCGGGGGGGTTATACAATGAGCAGTTCTTC
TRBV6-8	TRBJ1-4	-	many	CASSYDGFNEKLFF	TGTGCCAGCAGTTATGACGGATTTAATGAAAAACTGTTTTTT
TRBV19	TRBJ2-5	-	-	CASSTNGLQETQYF	TGTGCCAGTAGTACTAACGGACTACAAGAGACCCAGTACTTC
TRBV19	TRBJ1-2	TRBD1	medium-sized	CASSPTGLGYGYTF	TGTGCCAGCAGCCCGACAGGGTTGGGTTATGGCTACACCTTC
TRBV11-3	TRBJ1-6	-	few	CASSSRTEGHNSPLHF	TGTGCCAGCAGCTCCCGGACAGAAGGTCACAATTCACCCCTCCACTTT
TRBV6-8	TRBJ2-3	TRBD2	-	CASTQTSGTNTQYF	TGTGCCAGCACCCAGACTAGCGGGACGAATACGCAGTATTTT
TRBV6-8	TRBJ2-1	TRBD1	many	CASSGDRSYNEQFF	TGTGCCAGCAGTGGGGACAGGTCCTACAATGAGCAGTTCTTC
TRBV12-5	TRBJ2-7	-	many	CASGSGGPYEQYF	TGTGCCAGCGGATCGGGGGGCCCCTACGAGCAGTACTTC
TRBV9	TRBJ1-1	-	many	CASSGTRRGTEAFF	TGTGCCAGCAGTGGGACAAGGAGGGGGACTGAAGCTTTCTTT
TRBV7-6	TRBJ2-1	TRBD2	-	CASSLAPSGGYNEQFF	TGTGCCAGCAGCTTGGCCCCTAGCGGGGGATACAATGAGCAGTTCTTC
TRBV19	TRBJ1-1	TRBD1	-	CASSINTGGNTEAFF	TGTGCCAGTAGTATAAATACAGGGGGAAACACTGAAGCTTTCTTT
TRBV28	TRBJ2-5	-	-	CASSLGSGRQETQYF	TGTGCCAGCAGTTTAGGCAGCGGCCGCCAAGAGACCCAGTACTTC
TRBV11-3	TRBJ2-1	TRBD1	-	CASSPTPGQGAREQFF	TGTGCCAGCAGCCCTACTCCGGGACAGGGGGCTCGTGAGCAGTTCTTC
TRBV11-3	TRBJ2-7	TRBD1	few	CASSLVVGQSFEQYF	TGTGCCAGCAGCTTGGTTGTGGGACAGAGCTTCGAGCAGTACTTC
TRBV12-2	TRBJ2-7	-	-	CASRPRDTSYEQYF	TGTGCAAGTCGCCCCCGGGACACCTCCTACGAGCAGTACTTC